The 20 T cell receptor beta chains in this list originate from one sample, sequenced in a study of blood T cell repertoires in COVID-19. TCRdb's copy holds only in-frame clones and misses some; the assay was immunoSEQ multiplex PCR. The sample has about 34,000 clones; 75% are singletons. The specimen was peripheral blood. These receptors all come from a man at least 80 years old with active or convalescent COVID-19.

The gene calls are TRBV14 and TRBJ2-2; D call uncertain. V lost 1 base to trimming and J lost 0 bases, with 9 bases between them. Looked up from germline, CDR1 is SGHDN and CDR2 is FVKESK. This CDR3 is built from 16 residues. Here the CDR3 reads CASSQALRANTGELFF. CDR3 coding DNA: TGTGCCAGCAGCCAAGCTCTCCGAGCGAACACCGGGGAGCTGTTTTTT. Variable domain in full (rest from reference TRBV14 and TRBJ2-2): EAGVTQFPSHSVIEKGQTVTLRCDPISGHDNLYWYRRVMGKEIKFLLHFVKESKQDESGMPNNRFLAERTGGTYSTLKVQPAELEDSGVYFCASSQALRANTGELFFGEGSRLTVL.

CDR3 coding DNA: TGTGCCAGTAGGCTACTAGCGGCTCCCCCGAGGGACACCGGGGAGCTGTTTTTT. Translated: CASRLLAAPPRDTGELFF. The rearrangement uses TRBV19 and TRBJ2-2, with 8 nucleotides matching TRBD2. The ends lost 6 bases at V and 3 bases at J; junction bases unmatched: 15. The CDR3 totals 18 residues. Per the germline V gene, CDR1 is LNHDA and CDR2 is SQIVND (reference sequence).

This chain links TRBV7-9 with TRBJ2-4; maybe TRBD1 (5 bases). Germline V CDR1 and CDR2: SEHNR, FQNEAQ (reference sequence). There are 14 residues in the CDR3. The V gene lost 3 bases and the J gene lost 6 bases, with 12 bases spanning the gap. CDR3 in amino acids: CASSLDILGNIQYF. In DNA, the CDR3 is TGTGCCAGCAGCTTGGACATCCTGGGAAACATTCAGTACTTC.

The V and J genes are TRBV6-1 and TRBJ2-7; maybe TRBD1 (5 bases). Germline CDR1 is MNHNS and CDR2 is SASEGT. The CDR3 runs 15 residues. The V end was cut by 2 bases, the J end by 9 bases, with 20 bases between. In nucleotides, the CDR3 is TGTGCCAGCAGTGAAAGCCCGGGCAGGGAAACTGGGCAGTACTTC. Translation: CASSESPGRETGQYF.

The CDR3 nucleotides read TGCGCCAGCAGCGCCGGGACAGCTATAGGGGAGACCCAGTACTTC. Residues: CASSAGTAIGETQYF. The J gene is TRBJ2-5, the V gene TRBV4-3, with 7 bases that match TRBD1. This CDR3 spans 15 amino acids. The junction had 11 bases not matched to a gene; V was cut back by 5 bases and J by 5 bases. CDR1 is LGHNA, CDR2 YSLEER, per germline.

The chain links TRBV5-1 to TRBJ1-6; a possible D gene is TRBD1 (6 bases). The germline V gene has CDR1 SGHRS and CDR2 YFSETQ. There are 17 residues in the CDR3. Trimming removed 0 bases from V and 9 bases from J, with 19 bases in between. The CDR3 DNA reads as TGCGCCAGCAGCTTGGCCGCGGACAGCCGAGGAGGTTCACCCCTCCACTTT. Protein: CASSLAADSRGGSPLHF.

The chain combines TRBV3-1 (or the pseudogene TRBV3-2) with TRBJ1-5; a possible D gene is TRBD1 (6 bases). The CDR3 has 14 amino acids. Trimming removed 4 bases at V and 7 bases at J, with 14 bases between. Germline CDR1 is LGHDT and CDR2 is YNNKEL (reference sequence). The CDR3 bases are TGTGCCAGCAGCCGGGACACCCAGAGGCAGCCCCAGCATTTT. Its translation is CASSRDTQRQPQHF.

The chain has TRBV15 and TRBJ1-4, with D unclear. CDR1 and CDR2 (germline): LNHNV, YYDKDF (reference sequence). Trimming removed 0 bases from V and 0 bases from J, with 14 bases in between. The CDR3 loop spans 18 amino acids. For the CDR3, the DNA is TGTGCCACCAGCAGAGATCGCGAAGCCGTTGCAACTAATGAAAAACTGTTTTTT. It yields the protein CATSRDREAVATNEKLFF.

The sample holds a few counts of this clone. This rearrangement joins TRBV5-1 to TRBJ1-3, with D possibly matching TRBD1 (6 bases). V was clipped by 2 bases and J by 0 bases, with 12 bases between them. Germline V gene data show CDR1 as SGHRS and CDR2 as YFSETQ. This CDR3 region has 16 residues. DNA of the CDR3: TGCGCCAGCAGCTTAGGACAGACCAGCTCTGGAAACACCATATATTTT. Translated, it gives CASSLGQTSSGNTIYF.

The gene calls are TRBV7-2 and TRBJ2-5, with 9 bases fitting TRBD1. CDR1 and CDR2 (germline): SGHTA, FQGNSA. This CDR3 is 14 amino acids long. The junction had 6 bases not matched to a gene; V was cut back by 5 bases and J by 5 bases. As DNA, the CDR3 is TGTGCCAGCAGCCAACAGGGGGCGCGGGAGACCCAGTACTTC. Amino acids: CASSQQGARETQYF.

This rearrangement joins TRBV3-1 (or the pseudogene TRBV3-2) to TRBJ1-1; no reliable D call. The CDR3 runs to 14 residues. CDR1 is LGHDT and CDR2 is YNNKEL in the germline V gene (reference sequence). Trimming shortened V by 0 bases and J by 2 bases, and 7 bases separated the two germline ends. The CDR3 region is CASSQDGGNTEAFF. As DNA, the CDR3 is TGTGCCAGCAGCCAAGATGGCGGAAACACTGAAGCTTTCTTT.

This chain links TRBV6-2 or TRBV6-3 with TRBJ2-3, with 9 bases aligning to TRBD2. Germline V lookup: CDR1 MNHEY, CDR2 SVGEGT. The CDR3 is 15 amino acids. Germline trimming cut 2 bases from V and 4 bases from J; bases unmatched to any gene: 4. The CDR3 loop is CASSYPLAGPDTQYF. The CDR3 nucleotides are TGTGCCAGCAGTTACCCCCTAGCGGGGCCAGATACGCAGTATTTT.

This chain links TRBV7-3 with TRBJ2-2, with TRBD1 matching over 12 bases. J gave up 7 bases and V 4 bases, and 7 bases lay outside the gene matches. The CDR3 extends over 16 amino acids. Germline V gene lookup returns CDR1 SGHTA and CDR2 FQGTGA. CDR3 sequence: CASSSGTGGAGGELFF. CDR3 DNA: TGTGCCAGCAGCTCCGGGACAGGGGGCGCAGGCGGGGAGCTGTTTTTT.

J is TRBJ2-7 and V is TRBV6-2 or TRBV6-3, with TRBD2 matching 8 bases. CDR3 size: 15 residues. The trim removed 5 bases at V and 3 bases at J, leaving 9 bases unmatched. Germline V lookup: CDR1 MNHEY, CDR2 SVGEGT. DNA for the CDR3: TGTGCCAGCAGTCAAGTCAAGCGGGAGTTCTACGAGCAGTACTTC. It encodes CASSQVKREFYEQYF.

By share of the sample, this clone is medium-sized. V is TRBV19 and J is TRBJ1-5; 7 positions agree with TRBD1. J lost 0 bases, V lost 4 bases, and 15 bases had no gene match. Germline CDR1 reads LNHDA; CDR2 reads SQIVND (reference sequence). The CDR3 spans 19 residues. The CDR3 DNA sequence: TGTGCCAGTAGTACCCGGGACAGCGAAGTTACTACTAGCAATCAGCCCCAGCATTTT. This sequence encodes CASSTRDSEVTTSNQPQHF.

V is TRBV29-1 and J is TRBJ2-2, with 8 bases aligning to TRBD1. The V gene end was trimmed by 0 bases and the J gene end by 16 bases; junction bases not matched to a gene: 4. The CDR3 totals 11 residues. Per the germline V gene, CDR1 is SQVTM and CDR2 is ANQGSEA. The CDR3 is CSVEDGQGTFF. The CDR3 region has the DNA TGCAGCGTTGAAGATGGACAGGGTACGTTTTTT.

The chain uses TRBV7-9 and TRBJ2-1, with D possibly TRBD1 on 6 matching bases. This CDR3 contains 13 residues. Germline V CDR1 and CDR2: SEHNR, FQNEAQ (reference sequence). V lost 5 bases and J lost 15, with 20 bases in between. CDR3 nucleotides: TGTGCCAGCAGCCCTGACCAGGGGACCCCTAGGTTCTTC. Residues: CASSPDQGTPRFF.

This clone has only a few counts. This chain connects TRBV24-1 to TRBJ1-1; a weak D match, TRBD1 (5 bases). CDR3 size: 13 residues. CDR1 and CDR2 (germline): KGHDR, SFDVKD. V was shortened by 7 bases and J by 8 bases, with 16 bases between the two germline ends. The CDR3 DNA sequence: TGTGCCACCAGCGCTTCCGGTGGGGGGGAAGCTTTCTTT. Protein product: CATSASGGGEAFF.

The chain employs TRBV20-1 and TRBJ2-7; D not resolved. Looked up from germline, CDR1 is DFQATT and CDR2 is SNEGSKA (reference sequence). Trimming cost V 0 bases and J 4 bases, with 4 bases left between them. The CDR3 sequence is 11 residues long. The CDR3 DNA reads TGCAGTGCTAGAGAAACTTACGAGCAGTACTTC. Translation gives CSARETYEQYF.

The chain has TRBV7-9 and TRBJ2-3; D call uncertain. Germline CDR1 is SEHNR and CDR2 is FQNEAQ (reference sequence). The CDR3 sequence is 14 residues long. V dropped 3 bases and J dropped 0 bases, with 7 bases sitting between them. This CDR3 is CASSFPGSTDTQYF. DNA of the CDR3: TGTGCCAGCAGCTTCCCCGGGAGCACAGATACGCAGTATTTT.